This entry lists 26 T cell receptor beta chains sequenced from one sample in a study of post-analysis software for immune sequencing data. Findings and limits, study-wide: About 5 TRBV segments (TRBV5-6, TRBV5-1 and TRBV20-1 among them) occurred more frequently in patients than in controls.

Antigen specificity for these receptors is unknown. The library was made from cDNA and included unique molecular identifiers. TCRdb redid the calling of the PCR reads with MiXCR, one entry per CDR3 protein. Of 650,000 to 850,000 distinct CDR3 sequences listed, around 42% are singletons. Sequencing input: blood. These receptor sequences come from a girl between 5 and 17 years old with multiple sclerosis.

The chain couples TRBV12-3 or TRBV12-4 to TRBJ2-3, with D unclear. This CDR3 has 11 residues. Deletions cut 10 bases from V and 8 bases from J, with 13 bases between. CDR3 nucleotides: TGTGCCATCCCTCAGGAAGGTACGCAGTATTTT. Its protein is CAIPQEGTQYF.

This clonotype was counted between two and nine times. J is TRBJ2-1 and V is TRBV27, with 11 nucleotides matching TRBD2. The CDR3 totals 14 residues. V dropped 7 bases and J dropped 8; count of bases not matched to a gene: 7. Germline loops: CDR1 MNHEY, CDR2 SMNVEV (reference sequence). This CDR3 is CASKGLAGGDEQFF. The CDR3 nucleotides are TGTGCCAGCAAGGGGCTAGCGGGAGGAGATGAGCAGTTCTTC.

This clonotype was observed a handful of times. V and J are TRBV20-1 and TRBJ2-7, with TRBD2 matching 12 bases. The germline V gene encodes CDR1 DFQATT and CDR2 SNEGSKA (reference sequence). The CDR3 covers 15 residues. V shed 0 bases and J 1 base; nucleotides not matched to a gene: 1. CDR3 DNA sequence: TGCAGTGCTAGAGAAGGACTAGCGGGATCCTACGAGCAGTACTTC. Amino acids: CSAREGLAGSYEQYF.

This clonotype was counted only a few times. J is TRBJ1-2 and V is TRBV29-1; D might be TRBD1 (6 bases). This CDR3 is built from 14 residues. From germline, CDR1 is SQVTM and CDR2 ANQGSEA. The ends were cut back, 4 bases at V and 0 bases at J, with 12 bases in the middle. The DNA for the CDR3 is TGCAGCGTTGGGACCCGGGACACTAACTATGGCTACACCTTC. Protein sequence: CSVGTRDTNYGYTF.

CDR3 nucleotide sequence: TGTGCCAGCACCCATTCTAACACCCTTCCAAGAGGGACAGGGGCATTTGGCTACACCTTC. Translating it yields CASTHSNTLPRGTGAFGYTF. This chain joins TRBV7-9 and TRBJ1-2; 10 nucleotides align to TRBD1. The CDR3 totals 20 residues. Germline lookup yields CDR1 SEHNR and CDR2 FQNEAQ (reference sequence). The V gene end was trimmed by 7 bases and the J gene end by 7 bases; junction bases not matched to a gene: 27.

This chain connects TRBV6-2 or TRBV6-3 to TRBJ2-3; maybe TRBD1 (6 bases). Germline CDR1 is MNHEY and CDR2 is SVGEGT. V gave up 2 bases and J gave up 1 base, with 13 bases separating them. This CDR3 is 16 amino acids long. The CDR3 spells CASSYLGGLGTDTQYF. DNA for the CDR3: TGTGCCAGCAGTTACCTTGGGGGCTTGGGCACAGATACGCAGTATTTT.

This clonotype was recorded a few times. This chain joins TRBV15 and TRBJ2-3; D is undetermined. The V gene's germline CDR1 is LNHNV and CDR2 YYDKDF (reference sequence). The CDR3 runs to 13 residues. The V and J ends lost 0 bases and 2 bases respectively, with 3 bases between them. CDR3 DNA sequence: TGTGCCACCAGCAGAGATCCCACAGATACGCAGTATTTT. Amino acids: CATSRDPTDTQYF.

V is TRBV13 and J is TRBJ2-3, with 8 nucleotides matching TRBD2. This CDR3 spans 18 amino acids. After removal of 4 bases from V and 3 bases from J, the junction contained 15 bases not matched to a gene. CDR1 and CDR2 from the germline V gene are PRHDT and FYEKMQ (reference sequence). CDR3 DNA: TGTGCCAGCAGCTCGGGGCCTCATAGCGGGAAGGGTACAGATACGCAGTATTTT. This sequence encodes CASSSGPHSGKGTDTQYF.

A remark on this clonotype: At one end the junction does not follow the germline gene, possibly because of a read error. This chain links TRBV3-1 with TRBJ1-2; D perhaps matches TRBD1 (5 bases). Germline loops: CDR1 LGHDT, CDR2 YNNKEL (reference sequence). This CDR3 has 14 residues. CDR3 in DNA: TGTGCCAGCCGCCAGACAGCTTCGAACTATGGCTACACCTTC. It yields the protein CASRQTASNYGYTF.

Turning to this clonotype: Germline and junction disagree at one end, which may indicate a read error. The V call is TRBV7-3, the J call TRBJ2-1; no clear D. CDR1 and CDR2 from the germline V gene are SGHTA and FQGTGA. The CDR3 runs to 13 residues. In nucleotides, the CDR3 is TGTGCCAGCAGCCAAGGATCGACGAATGGGCAGTTCTTC. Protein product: CASSQGSTNGQFF.

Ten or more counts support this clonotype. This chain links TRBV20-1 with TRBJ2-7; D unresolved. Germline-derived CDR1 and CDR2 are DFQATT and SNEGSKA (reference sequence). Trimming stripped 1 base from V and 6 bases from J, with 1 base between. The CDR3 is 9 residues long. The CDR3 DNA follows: TGCAGTGCTAGAGGCGAGCAGTACTTC. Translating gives CSARGEQYF.

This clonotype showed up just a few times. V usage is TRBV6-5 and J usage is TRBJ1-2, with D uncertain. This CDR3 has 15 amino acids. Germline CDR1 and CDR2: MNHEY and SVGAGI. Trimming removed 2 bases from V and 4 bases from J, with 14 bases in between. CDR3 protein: CASSYASPGGYGYTF. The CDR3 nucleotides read TGTGCCAGCAGTTACGCATCACCGGGCGGCTATGGCTACACCTTC.

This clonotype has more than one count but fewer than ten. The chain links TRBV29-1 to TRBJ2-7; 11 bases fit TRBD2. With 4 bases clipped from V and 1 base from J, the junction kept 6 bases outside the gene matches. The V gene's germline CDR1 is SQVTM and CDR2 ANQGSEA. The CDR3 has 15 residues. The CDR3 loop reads CSVGGGTSGSYEQYF. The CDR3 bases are TGCAGCGTTGGGGGTGGGACTAGCGGATCCTACGAGCAGTACTTC.

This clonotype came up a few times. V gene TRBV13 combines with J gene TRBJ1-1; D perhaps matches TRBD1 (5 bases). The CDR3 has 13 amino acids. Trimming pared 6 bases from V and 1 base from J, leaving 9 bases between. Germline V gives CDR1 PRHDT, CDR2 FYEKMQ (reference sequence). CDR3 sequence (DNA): TGTGCCAGCAGTTTCACAGGGAACACTGAAGCTTTCTTT. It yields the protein CASSFTGNTEAFF.

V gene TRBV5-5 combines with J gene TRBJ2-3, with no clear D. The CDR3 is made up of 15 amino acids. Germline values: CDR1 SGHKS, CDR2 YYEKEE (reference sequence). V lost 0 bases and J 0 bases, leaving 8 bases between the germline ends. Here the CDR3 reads CASSLGLQSTDTQYF. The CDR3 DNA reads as TGTGCCAGCAGCTTGGGACTTCAGAGCACAGATACGCAGTATTTT.

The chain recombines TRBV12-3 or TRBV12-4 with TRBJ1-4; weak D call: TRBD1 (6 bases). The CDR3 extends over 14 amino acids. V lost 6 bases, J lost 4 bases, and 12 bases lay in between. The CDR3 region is CASSPDRINEKLFF. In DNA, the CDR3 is TGTGCCAGCAGCCCCGACAGGATTAATGAAAAACTGTTTTTT.

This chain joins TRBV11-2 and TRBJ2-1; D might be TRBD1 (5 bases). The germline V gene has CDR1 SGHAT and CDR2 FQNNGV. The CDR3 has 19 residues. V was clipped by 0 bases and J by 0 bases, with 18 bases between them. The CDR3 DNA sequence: TGTGCCAGCAGCTTAGAATACAGGCGAACGGAAAGCTCCTACAATGAGCAGTTCTTC. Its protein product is CASSLEYRRTESSYNEQFF.

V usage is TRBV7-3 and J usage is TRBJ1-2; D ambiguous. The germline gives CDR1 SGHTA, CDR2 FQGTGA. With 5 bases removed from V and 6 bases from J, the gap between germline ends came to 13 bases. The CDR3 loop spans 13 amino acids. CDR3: CASSHGEGDGYTF. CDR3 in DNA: TGTGCCAGCAGCCACGGGGAGGGCGATGGCTACACCTTC.

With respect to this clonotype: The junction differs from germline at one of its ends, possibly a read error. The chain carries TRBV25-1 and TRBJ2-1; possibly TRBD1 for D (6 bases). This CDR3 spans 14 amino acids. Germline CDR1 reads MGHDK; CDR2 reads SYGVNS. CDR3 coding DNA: TGTGTCAGCAGTCCGAGACAGGAGGACAATGAGCAGTTCTTC. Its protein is CVSSPRQEDNEQFF. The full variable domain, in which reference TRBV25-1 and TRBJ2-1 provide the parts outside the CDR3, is EADIYQTPRYLVIGTGKKITLECSQTMGHDKMYWYQQDPGMELHLIHYSYGVNSTEKGDLSSESTVSRIRTEHFPLTLESARPSHTSQYLCVSSPRQEDNEQFFGPGTRLTVL.

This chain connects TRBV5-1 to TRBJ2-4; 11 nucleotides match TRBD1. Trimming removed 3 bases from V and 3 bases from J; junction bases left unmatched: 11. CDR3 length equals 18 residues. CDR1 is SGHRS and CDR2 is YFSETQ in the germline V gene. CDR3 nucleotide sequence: TGCGCCAGCAGCTCGGGACAGGGGGTAGGAGAAATCAAAAACATTCAGTACTTC. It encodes CASSSGQGVGEIKNIQYF.

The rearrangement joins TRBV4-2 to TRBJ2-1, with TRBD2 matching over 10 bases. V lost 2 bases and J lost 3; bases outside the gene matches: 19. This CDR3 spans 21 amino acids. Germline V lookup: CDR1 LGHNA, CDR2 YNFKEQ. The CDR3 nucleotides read TGTGCCAGCAGCCAACGCCCGCTCCGGACTAGCGGTTGGGGGCACTACAATGAGCAGTTCTTC. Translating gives CASSQRPLRTSGWGHYNEQFF.

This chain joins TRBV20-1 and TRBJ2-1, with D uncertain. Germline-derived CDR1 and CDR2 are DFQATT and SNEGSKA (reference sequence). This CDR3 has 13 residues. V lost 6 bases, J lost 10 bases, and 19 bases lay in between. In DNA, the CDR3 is TGCAGTGCAGAGGAAAAATCCCCATGGGAGCAGTTCTTC. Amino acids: CSAEEKSPWEQFF.

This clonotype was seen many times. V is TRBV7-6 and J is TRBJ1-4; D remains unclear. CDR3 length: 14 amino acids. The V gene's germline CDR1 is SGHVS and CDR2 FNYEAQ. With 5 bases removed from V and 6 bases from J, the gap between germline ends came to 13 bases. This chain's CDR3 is CASSPTVKDEKLFF. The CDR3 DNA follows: TGTGCCAGCAGCCCGACCGTAAAAGATGAAAAACTGTTTTTT.

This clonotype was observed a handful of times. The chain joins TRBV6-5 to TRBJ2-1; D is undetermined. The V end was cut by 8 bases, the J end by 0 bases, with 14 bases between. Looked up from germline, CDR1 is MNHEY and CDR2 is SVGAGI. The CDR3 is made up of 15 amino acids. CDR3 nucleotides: TGTGCCAGCTCTGACTCCCCAATCTCCTACAATGAGCAGTTCTTC. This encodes CASSDSPISYNEQFF.

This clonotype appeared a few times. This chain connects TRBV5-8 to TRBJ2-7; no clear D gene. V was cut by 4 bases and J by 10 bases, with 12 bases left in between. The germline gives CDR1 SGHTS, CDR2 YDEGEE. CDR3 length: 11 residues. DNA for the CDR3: TGTGCCAGCAGCCGGCTGGGATTTCAGTACTTC. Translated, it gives CASSRLGFQYF.

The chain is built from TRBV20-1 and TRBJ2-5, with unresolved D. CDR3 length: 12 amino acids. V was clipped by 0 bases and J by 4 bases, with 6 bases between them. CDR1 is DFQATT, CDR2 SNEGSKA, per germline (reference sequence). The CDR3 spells CSARDRGETQYF. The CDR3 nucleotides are TGCAGTGCTAGAGATAGAGGAGAGACCCAGTACTTC.